The 3 T cell receptor beta chains given below trace back to one sample, sequenced in a study of blood T cell repertoires in COVID-19. Using immunoSEQ multiplex PCR, the repertoire was profiled, and TCRdb retains in-frame clones only, with some absent. The sample yields 160,000 or so clones, less than 90% seen once. The sample consisted of PBMCs or T cells enriched from blood (not recorded which). These receptors came from a human donor with acute COVID-19. The donor label of this sample is uncertain.

The rearrangement links TRBV19 to TRBJ1-2, with 10 bases identical to TRBD1. Trimming took 4 bases from V and 9 from J; bases not matched to a gene: 8. Looked up from germline, CDR1 is LNHDA and CDR2 is SQIVND (reference sequence). This CDR3 has 14 amino acids. CDR3 sequence: CASSTGQGLLSYTF. The CDR3 DNA reads TGTGCCAGTAGTACGGGACAGGGGCTCTTGAGCTACACCTTC.

The chain couples TRBV6-6 to TRBJ1-5, with 7 positions matching TRBD1. The CDR3 runs to 15 residues. Germline trimming cut 4 bases from V and 3 bases from J; bases unmatched to any gene: 6. Germline V gene sequence: CDR1 MNHNY, CDR2 SVGAGI (reference sequence). Here the CDR3 reads CASSSHDRDNQPQHF. CDR3 nucleotides: TGTGCCAGCAGTTCTCACGACAGGGACAATCAGCCCCAGCATTTT.

The genes are TRBV23-1 and TRBJ2-6; 8 bases agree with TRBD1. TRBV23-1 is recorded as an ORF, its role being uncertain. The CDR3 consists of 18 residues. J lost 3 bases, V lost 2 bases, and 9 bases had no gene match. The CDR3 is CASSQTLDRVNGANVLTF. The DNA of the CDR3 is TGCGCCAGCAGTCAAACTTTGGACAGGGTCAATGGGGCCAACGTCCTGACTTTC.